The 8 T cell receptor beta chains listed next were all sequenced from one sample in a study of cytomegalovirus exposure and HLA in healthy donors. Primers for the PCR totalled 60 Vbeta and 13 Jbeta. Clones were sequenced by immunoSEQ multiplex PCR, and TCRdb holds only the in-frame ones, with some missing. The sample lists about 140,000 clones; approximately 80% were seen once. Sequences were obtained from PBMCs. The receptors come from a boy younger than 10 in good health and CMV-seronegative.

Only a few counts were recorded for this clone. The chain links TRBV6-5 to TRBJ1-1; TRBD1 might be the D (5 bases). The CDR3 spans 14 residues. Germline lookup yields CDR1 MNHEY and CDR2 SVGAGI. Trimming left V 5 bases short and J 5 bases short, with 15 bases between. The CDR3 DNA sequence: TGTGCCAGCAGTATAGGGGCTAAGGGAACTGAAGCTTTCTTT. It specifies CASSIGAKGTEAFF.

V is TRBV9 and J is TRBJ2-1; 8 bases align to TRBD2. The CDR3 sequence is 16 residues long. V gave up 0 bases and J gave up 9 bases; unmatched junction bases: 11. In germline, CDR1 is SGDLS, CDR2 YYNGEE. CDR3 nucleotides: TGTGCCAGCAGCGTAGAATCGGGAGGGCCGAATGGTGAGCAGTTCTTC. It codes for CASSVESGGPNGEQFF. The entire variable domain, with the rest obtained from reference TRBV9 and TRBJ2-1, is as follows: DSGVTQTPKHLITATGQRVTLRCSPRSGDLSVYWYQQSLDQGLQFLIQYYNGEERAKGNILERFSAQQFPDLHSELNLSSLELGDSALYFCASSVESGGPNGEQFFGPGTRLTVL.

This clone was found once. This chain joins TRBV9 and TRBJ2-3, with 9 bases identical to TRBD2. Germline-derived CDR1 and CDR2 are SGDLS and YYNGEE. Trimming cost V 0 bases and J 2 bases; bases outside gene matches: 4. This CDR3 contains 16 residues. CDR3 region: CASSVVLAGTTDTQYF. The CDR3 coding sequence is TGTGCCAGCAGCGTAGTACTAGCGGGTACCACAGATACGCAGTATTTT.

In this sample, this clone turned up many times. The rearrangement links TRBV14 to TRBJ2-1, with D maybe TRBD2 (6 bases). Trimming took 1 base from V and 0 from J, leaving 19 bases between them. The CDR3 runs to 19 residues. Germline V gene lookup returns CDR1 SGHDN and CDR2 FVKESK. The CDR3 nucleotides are TGTGCCAGCAGCCAAGCAGTCGTGGTATCCGGGAGCTCCTACAATGAGCAGTTCTTC. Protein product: CASSQAVVVSGSSYNEQFF.

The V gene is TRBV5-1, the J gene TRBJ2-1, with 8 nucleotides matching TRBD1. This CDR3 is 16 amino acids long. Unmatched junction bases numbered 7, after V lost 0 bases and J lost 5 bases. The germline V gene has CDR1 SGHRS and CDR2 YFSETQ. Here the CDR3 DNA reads TGCGCCAGCAGCTTGGTAGCGACAGGGGCGGACAATGAGCAGTTCTTC. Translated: CASSLVATGADNEQFF.

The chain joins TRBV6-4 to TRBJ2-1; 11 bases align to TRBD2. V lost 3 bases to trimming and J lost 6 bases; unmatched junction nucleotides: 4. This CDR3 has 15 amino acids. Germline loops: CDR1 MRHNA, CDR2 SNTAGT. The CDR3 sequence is CASSEGTSGSNEQFF. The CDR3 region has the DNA TGTGCCAGCAGTGAGGGAACTAGCGGGAGCAATGAGCAGTTCTTC.

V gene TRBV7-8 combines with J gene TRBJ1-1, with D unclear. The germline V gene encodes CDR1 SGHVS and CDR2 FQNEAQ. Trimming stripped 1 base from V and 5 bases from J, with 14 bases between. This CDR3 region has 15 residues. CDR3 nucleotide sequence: TGTGCCAGCAGCTTAGTAGTTAGAGGGTCTACTGAAGCTTTCTTT. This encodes CASSLVVRGSTEAFF. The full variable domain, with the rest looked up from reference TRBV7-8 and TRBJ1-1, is GAGVSQSPRYKVAKRGQDVALRCDPISGHVSLFWYQQALGQGPEFLTYFQNEAQLDKSGLPSDRFFAERPEGSVSTLKIQRTQQEDSAVYLCASSLVVRGSTEAFFGQGTRLTVV.

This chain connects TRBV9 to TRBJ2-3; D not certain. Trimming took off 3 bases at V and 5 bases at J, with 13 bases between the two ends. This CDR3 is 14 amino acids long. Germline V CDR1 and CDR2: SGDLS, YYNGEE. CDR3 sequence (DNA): TGTGCCAGCAGCGGTGACTTGTCTTTAGATACGCAGTATTTT. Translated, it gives CASSGDLSLDTQYF.